The next 2 T cell receptor beta chains were all read from a single sample in a study of neurological immune-mediated disorders. TCRdb processed the 5' RACE reads anew with MiXCR; each CDR3 protein has one entry. Found here are about 40,000 distinct CDR3 sequences, 2% to 2.5% of them singletons; the top ten hold less than 3%. The material sequenced was PBMCs. These receptors were collected from a man in his forties or fifties with multiple sclerosis.

This clonotype was seen more than once but under ten times. Here the CDR3 reads CASSYGQGGTQYF. The CDR3 nucleotides are TGTGCCAGCAGTTACGGGCAGGGAGGGACCCAGTACTTC. The gene calls are TRBV6-2 or TRBV6-3 and TRBJ2-5; TRBD2 might be the D (6 bases). The CDR3 extends over 13 amino acids. V shed 2 bases and J shed 7 bases, with 11 bases lying between them. Germline-derived CDR1 and CDR2 are MNHEY and SVGEGT.

This clonotype has ten or more counts. The gene calls are TRBV20-1 and TRBJ2-1; weak D call: TRBD2 (6 bases). The V end lost 6 bases, the J end lost 10 bases, and 22 bases lay between the germline ends. The germline gives CDR1 DFQATT, CDR2 SNEGSKA (reference sequence). The CDR3 is made up of 14 amino acids. The CDR3 protein is CSATLPKEGGEQFF. CDR3 DNA: TGCAGTGCCACTCTCCCGAAGGAGGGTGGGGAGCAGTTCTTC.